This T cell receptor beta chain came from a study of control samples from healthy donors and cancer patients. V was shortened by 0 bases and J by 7 bases, with 13 bases between the two germline ends. CDR3 size: 14 residues. Per germline, CDR1 LGHDT and CDR2 YNNKEL (reference sequence). Sequencing was performed with immunoSEQ multiplex PCR; in TCRdb, only in-frame clones are kept and a portion is missing. The repertoire holds tens of thousands of clones, with about four fifths as singletons. The chain employs TRBV3-1 (or the pseudogene TRBV3-2) and TRBJ2-7, with D tentatively TRBD2 (5 bases). This receptor was identified in an older woman with lung cancer. Source material: PBMCs. The CDR3 DNA follows: TGTGCCAGCAGCCAAGAGAGGGCCCGAGGGGAGCAGTACTTC. The encoded protein is CASSQERARGEQYF.